The rows below give T cell receptor beta chains drawn from one sample of a study of CXCR3-negative and CXCR3-positive naive CD8 T cells. TCRdb re-called the 5' RACE reads and catalogs CDR3 proteins one per entry, DNA excluded. This sample contains approximately 100,000 distinct CDR3 sequences. The sample consisted of naive CXCR3- CD8+ T cells from blood. These receptors all stem from a human donor in good health. Some clones in this sample may be carry-over from other donors' samples. The CDR3 runs from the conserved cysteine through the conserved F or W. Fields, in order: J gene, V gene, CDR3 protein.

j_call: TRBJ2-5
v_call: TRBV6-6
cdr3_aa: CASSYPGTEQETQYF

j_call: TRBJ2-2
v_call: TRBV14
cdr3_aa: CASSPPRGLVGTGELFF

j_call: TRBJ2-7
v_call: TRBV29-1
cdr3_aa: CSVARGSYEQYF

j_call: TRBJ2-7
v_call: TRBV5-1
cdr3_aa: CASSPGTGQTSFEQYF

j_call: TRBJ2-1
v_call: TRBV13
cdr3_aa: CASSPTSGYSYNEQFF

j_call: TRBJ1-2
v_call: TRBV27
cdr3_aa: CASSLGQGMALVIF

j_call: TRBJ2-3
v_call: TRBV29-1
cdr3_aa: CSVNLGGLAAQGSTDTQYF

j_call: TRBJ2-2
v_call: TRBV28
cdr3_aa: CASSGLATPTGELFF

j_call: TRBJ1-1
v_call: TRBV5-1
cdr3_aa: CASSLGVEAFF

j_call: TRBJ2-2
v_call: TRBV7-9
cdr3_aa: CASSTSSGHPTTGELFF

j_call: TRBJ2-1
v_call: TRBV9
cdr3_aa: CASSQGGRGVFNEQFF

j_call: TRBJ2-1
v_call: TRBV18
cdr3_aa: CASSPGIQGIAGNEQFF

j_call: TRBJ1-1
v_call: TRBV27
cdr3_aa: CASSFGRGEVAFF

j_call: TRBJ2-3
v_call: TRBV4-3
cdr3_aa: CASSPGTGDTDTQYF

j_call: TRBJ2-1
v_call: TRBV19
cdr3_aa: CASSPGKYNEQFF

j_call: TRBJ2-3
v_call: TRBV2
cdr3_aa: CASRSDRGRTDTQYF

j_call: TRBJ2-2
v_call: TRBV19
cdr3_aa: CASSWAGKLDTGELFF

j_call: TRBJ2-1
v_call: TRBV20-1
cdr3_aa: CSVRGQGQEYNEQFF

j_call: TRBJ1-1
v_call: TRBV5-1
cdr3_aa: CASSRGRGDTEAFF

j_call: TRBJ2-1
v_call: TRBV4-1
cdr3_aa: CASSQAVAAYNEQFF

j_call: TRBJ1-1
v_call: TRBV5-5
cdr3_aa: CASSLGPGDTEAFF

j_call: TRBJ2-1
v_call: TRBV13
cdr3_aa: CASSFENNEQFF

j_call: TRBJ2-7
v_call: TRBV4-3
cdr3_aa: CASSQANGEYEQYF

j_call: TRBJ1-1
v_call: TRBV7-6
cdr3_aa: CASSLAPSGTEAFF

j_call: TRBJ2-5
v_call: TRBV27
cdr3_aa: CASSLSYSQETQYF

j_call: TRBJ2-1
v_call: TRBV20-1
cdr3_aa: CSAPPGLDNEQFF

j_call: TRBJ2-1
v_call: TRBV29-1
cdr3_aa: CSVGQGAHNEQFF

j_call: TRBJ2-3
v_call: TRBV5-5
cdr3_aa: CASSHGPNPTTDTQYF

j_call: TRBJ2-7
v_call: TRBV28
cdr3_aa: CASSGIWDRALAGEAYEQYF

j_call: TRBJ2-4
v_call: TRBV6-4
cdr3_aa: CASTPLGDSTPENIQYF

j_call: TRBJ2-2
v_call: TRBV5-1
cdr3_aa: CASSFAIGELFF

j_call: TRBJ2-7
v_call: TRBV21-1
cdr3_aa: CASSKIARPYEQYF

j_call: TRBJ2-7
v_call: TRBV5-1
cdr3_aa: CASSFRDISYEQYF

j_call: TRBJ2-2
v_call: TRBV28
cdr3_aa: CASLGGSAGELFF